This T cell receptor beta chain was obtained from a study of blood T cell repertoires in COVID-19 (dated by TCRdb to about 2020). With respect to the entire study: Collaborator samples came from the United States, Italy and Spain and covered acute and convalescent phases of COVID-19. The material from the prospective study consisted of cDNA or gDNA derived from T cells, B-cell-depleted T cells, or PBMCs. Subjects who had been exposed to COVID-19, were actively infected with it, or had recovered from it provided the deeply sampled blood TCRbeta repertoires that made up the dataset. The repertoires were released in a freely available public database intended as a resource for research on the immune response to SARS-CoV-2. The samples were drawn from two sources: the first 160 participants of the ongoing ImmuneRACE study, and 950 to 1,500 subjects contributed by 6 global collaborators. A de-identified subject ID, COVID-19 status, age in years and sex were almost always included in the sample metadata. Where available, HLA class I and class II types were obtained from metadata supplied by the sample provider rather than from assay-based typing.

Whole blood was collected in K2EDTA tubes by collaborating institutions according to the institutions' own protocols. For TCRbeta analysis, collaborators shipped samples as frozen whole blood, isolated PBMCs, or DNA extracted from either of those sample types. General conclusions and limits of the study: Clinical and demographic metadata were provided uncurated, with the amount varying by source and participant.

TCRbeta CDR3 regions were amplified from genomic DNA by means of the immunoSEQ Assay, a bias-controlled multiplex PCR. Processing in the source paper ran as follows. The number of nucleated cells in each sample was estimated from the amplification of reference gene primers within the assay. Sequence reads were collapsed and filtered to measure the absolute abundance of every unique TCRbeta CDR3 rearrangement. For each sample, productive Simpson clonality was calculated as the square root of Simpson's diversity index over productive rearrangements. In its TCRdb copy, this immuneACCESS table keeps in-frame sequences only and misses some clones. Where compared with another copy, unresolved V genes explain less than half of these, and the others have no known cause. The V and J calls and clone size were taken over from that table, and D and trimming were inferred from the DNA. The sample records about 60,000 clones, approximately 80% of which are singletons. The leading ten clones occupy 5.5% of the sample.

Of note for this clone: Its antigen remains undetermined. Base qualities are not provided; no much larger clone lies one nucleotide away.

Including the terminal cysteine and phenylalanine, the CDR3 comprises 15 residues. The CDR3 DNA has 45 bases and is translated from base 1. The germline V gene (reference sequence) provides CDR1 MNHEY and CDR2 SMNVEV. V and J are truncated by 4 bases and 0 bases respectively, leaving an intervening sequence of 12 bases. The chain couples TRBV27 to TRBJ2-5; a confident D gene designation cannot be given. The source material was peripheral blood. This TCR derives from a woman in her 70s with acute or convalescent COVID-19. The CDR3 sequence is CASSSRGTDQETQYF. The DNA is as follows: TGTGCCAGCAGTTCCCGCGGTACGGACCAAGAGACCCAGTACTTC.